The TCR beta chain described here comes from a study of shared T cell receptors in the human thymus. This clone was seen a few times. Germline loops: CDR1 SEHNR, CDR2 FQNEAQ (reference sequence). Trimming took 2 bases from V and 7 from J, leaving 18 bases between them. This CDR3 has 16 residues. Profiled with immunoSEQ multiplex PCR; TCRdb holds only in-frame clones, not every one. The data hold hundreds of thousands of clones, with around 87% observed a single time. These same records also appear under a second study, on human thymus T cells. Per that study: Infants, healthy and Finnish, who were having corrective surgery for congenital heart defects served as donors. Thymus tissue was removed during corrective cardiac surgery.

The sample taken for sequencing was thymocytes. The source is a boy younger than two with a congenital heart defect. The chain employs TRBV7-9 and TRBJ2-1, with a weak D call TRBD2 (6 bases). The CDR3 sequence is CASSLRAGSGENEQFF. The CDR3 bases are TGTGCCAGCAGCTTAAGGGCGGGGTCCGGGGAAAATGAGCAGTTCTTC.